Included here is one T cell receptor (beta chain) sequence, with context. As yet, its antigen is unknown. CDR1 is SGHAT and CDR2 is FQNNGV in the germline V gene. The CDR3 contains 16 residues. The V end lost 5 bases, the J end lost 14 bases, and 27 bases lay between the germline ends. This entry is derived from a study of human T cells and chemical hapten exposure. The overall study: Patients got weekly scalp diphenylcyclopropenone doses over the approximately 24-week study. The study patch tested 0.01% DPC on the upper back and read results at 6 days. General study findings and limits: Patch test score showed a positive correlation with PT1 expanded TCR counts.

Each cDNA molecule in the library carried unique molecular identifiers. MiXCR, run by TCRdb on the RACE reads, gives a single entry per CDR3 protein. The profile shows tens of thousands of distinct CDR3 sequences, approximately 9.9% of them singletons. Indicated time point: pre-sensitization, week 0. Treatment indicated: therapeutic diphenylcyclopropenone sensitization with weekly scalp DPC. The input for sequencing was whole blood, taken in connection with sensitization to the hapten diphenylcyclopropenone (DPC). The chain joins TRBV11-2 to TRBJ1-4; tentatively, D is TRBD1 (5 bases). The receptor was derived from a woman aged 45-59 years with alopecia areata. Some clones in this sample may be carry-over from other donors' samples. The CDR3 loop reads CASSELPVKITGPLFF. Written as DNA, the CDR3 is TGTGCCAGCAGCGAACTCCCGGTTAAAATAACAGGCCCGCTGTTTTTT.